The clone carrying this TCR beta chain has only a few counts. Primers used in a second PCR of about 7 to 11 cycles were a sample-barcoded 5' primer and a J-beta primer mix. Each cDNA molecule was tagged by a template-switch adaptor that had 12 random nucleotides. All samples gave at least 3 million CDR3-containing paired-end reads. One entry per CDR3 protein results from TCRdb running MiXCR on the 5' RACE reads. The sample lists almost 800,000 distinct CDR3 sequences, 58% occurring once. The germline V gene encodes CDR1 SEHNR and CDR2 FQNEAQ (reference sequence). The length of the CDR3 is 13 residues. V was trimmed by 5 bases and J by 3 bases, leaving 11 bases between them. The data stem from a study of blood T cells in healthy people across ages. Per sample, extraction of total RNA gave at least 5.5 micrograms in every case.

This sequence joins TRBV7-9 and TRBJ2-7; perhaps TRBD2 as D (6 bases). The sample consisted of blood. The clonotype was recovered from a man between 25 and 39 years old in good health. CDR3 sequence (DNA): TGTGCCAGCAGCCCTAGGGACTTCTACGAGCAGTACTTC. This translates into CASSPRDFYEQYF.